This record covers a single T cell receptor (beta chain). The CDR3 length is 14 residues. These data come from a study of T cells expressing NK-cell markers. After re-calling the 5' RACE reads, TCRdb lists one entry per CDR3 protein, DNA absent. The sample's table shows about 260,000 distinct CDR3 sequences. The rearrangement links TRBV12-3 or TRBV12-4 to TRBJ1-1. The sequencing input was blood T cells: a sorted CD56 or NKG2C T cell subset, CD4+ or CD8+ T cells, or bulk PBMC T cells (not recorded which). This TCR came from a man aged 18 to 30 in good health. The CDR3 region is CASRLTSSNTEAFF.